This T cell receptor beta chain was found in a study of cytomegalovirus exposure and HLA in healthy donors. Study-level findings and limits: Many donors shared some public TCRs, even though most TCR sequences were rare. Highly shared sequence variants in one cluster were likely a sequencing artifact. The authors listed approximately 160 TCR beta chains as cytomegalovirus-associated. In a later analysis, HLA-associated TCR beta chains were more clonally expanded than equally common others.

PCR amplification relied on 60 Vbeta primers (plus 13 Jbeta primers). TCRdb's copy holds only in-frame clones and misses some; the assay was immunoSEQ multiplex PCR. This repertoire shows about 150,000 clones, 79% found once; its top ten account for around 6.5%. Worth noting for this clone: What it recognizes is unknown.

This receptor was obtained from a man aged 45-60 years in good health and CMV-seropositive. Sequencing used PBMCs.

The CDR3 loop reads CATKGGGWRETQYF. The CDR3 coding sequence is TGTGCCACTAAGGGGGGGGGTTGGCGTGAGACCCAGTACTTC. The chain uses TRBV28 and TRBJ2-5; D is possibly TRBD2 (7 bases). Trimming took off 10 bases at V and 5 bases at J, with 20 bases between the two ends. Germline V lookup: CDR1 MDHEN, CDR2 SYDVKM. There are 14 residues in the CDR3.